This T cell receptor (beta chain) was identified in a study of post-analysis software for immune sequencing data. At the level of the study: Relapsing-remitting, secondary progressive and progressive-relapsing courses of multiple sclerosis were included. Study findings and constraints: Compared with controls, patients had more of roughly five TRBV segments, including TRBV5-6, TRBV5-1 and TRBV20-1. Significantly lower normalized Chao1 diversity was found in patients with multiple sclerosis relative to controls. Those samples that were prepared in the same batch co-clustered strongly by F measure.

Germline CDR1 is LGHNT and CDR2 is FRNRAP. The CDR3 is 18 amino acids. J gave up 3 bases and V 1 base, and 12 bases lay outside the gene matches. There are a few counts of this clonotype. Its specificity is not known. cDNA libraries for TCR beta contained unique molecular identifiers. Starting from about 0.98 to 11 million T cells, the study yielded about 490,000 cDNA molecules. MiXCR, applied by TCRdb to the PCR reads, yields one record per CDR3 protein. The repertoire holds more than 450,000 distinct CDR3 sequences, with approximately 31% as singletons. The material sequenced was blood. The source is a girl between 2 and 17 years old with multiple sclerosis. V usage is TRBV12-5 and J usage is TRBJ1-2; 9 bases align to TRBD1. Here the CDR3 DNA reads TGTGCTAGTGGTTTGGGGAAACAGGGGGCCCACCTTCACTATGGCTACACCTTC. It specifies CASGLGKQGAHLHYGYTF.